This TCR beta chain was identified during a study of tissue T cells after allogeneic stem cell transplantation. Indicated time point: mouse harvest day 7 after allogeneic transplant. The graft held 10^6 splenic CD5+ T cells and 10^7 T-cell-depleted bone marrow cells. Libraries were prepared by immunoSEQ multiplex PCR; TCRdb keeps only in-frame clonotypes and omits some of them. The repertoire holds about 11,000 clones, with 35% to 40% as singletons. This clone was observed a few times. No antigen is known for it. The gene names here belong to mouse. Whole-study findings and limits: Tissue-detected TCR repertoire was only partly captured by blood and spleen T cells. Alloreactivity or antigen specificity of tissue TCRs was not determined; some clones might be host cells.

The receptor comes from a female BALB/c mouse given C57BL/6 T cells with graft-versus-host disease after an allogeneic hematopoietic cell transplant. The sequencing input was skin.

The CDR3 is CASSRQGEDTQYF. Partial CDR3 DNA: TGTGCCAGCTCCCGACAGGGGGAGGACACCCAGTAC. This chain uses TRBV12-2 with TRBJ2-5; 9 bases agree with TRBD1. The observed sequence ends 1 residue before the CDR3 terminus, with the missing tail filled in from the germline J gene. Germline V gives CDR1 SGHLS, CDR2 HYDKME. The CDR3 has 13 residues. V lost 4 bases, J lost 6 bases, and 4 bases stayed unmatched.